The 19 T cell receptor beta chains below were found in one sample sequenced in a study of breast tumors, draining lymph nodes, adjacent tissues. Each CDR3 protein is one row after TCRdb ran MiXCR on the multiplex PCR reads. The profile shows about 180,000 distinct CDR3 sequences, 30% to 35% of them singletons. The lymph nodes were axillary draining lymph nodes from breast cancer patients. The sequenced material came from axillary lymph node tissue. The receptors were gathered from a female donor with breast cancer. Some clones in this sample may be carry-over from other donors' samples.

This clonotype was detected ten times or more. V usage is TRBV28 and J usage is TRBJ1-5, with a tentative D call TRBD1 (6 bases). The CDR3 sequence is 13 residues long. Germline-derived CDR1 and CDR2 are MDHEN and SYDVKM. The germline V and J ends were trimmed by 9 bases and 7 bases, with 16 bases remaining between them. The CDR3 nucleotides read TGTGCCAGTTTACCGCGGGGGCTACAGCCCCAGCATTTT. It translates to CASLPRGLQPQHF.

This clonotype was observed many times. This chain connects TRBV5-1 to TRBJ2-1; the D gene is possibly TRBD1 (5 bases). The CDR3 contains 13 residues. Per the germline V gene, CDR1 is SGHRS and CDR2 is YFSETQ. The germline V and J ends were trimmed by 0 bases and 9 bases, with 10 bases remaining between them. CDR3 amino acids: CASSLDQGGEQFF. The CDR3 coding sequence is TGCGCCAGCAGCTTGGATCAGGGTGGTGAGCAGTTCTTC.

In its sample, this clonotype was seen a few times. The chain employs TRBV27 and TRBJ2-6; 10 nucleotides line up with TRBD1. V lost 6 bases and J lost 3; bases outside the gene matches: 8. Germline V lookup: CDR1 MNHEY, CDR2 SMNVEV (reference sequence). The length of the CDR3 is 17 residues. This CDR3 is CASRLDRGRFGANVLTF. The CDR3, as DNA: TGTGCCAGCAGACTCGACAGGGGGCGTTTTGGGGCCAACGTCCTGACTTTC.

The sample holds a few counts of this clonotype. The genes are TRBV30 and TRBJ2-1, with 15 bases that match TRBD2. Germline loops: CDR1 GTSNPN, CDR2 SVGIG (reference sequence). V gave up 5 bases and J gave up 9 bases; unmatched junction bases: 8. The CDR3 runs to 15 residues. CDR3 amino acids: CAWGGLAGGRGEQFF. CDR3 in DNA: TGTGCCTGGGGTGGACTAGCGGGGGGGCGAGGTGAGCAGTTCTTC.

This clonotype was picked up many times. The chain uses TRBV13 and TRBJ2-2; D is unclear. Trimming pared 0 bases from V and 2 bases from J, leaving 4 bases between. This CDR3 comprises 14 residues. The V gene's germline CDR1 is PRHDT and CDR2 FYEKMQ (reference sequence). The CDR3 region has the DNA TGTGCCAGCAGCTTAGGGGATAACACCGGGGAGCTGTTTTTT. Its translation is CASSLGDNTGELFF.

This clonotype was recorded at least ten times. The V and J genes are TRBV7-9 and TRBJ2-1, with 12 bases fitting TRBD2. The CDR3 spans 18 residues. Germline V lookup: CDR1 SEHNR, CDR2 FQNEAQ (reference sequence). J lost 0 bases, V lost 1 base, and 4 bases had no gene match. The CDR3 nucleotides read TGTGCCAGCAGCTTAGGACTAGCGGGGGCCGCCTCCTACAATGAGCAGTTCTTC. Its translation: CASSLGLAGAASYNEQFF.

Written as DNA, the CDR3 is TGTGCCGGCTCAAGGGCGCGGGCGGAAGATACGCAGTATTTT. Protein: CAGSRARAEDTQYF. The V and J genes are TRBV5-5 and TRBJ2-3, with D possibly being TRBD2 (5 bases). This CDR3 region has 14 residues. Germline CDR1 is SGHKS and CDR2 is YYEKEE (reference sequence). The V end lost 10 bases, the J end lost 5 bases, and 20 bases lay between the germline ends.

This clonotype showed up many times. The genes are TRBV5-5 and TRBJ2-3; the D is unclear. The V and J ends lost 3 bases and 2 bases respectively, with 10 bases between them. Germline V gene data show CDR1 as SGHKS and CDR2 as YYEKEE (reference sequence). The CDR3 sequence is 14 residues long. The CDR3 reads CASSYLPNTDTQYF. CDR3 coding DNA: TGTGCCAGCAGCTACCTGCCCAACACAGATACGCAGTATTTT.

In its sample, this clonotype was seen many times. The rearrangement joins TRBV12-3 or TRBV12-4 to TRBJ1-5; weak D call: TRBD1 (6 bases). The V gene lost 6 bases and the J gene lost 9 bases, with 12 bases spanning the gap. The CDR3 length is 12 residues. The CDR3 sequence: CASRGGAGPQHF. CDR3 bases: TGTGCCAGCAGGGGGGGGGCCGGGCCCCAGCATTTT.

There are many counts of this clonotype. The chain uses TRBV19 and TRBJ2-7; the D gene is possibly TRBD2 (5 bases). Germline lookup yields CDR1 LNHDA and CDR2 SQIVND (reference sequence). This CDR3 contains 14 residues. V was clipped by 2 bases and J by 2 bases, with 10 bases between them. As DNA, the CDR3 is TGTGCCAGTAGTATATCCGGCGGGCCCTACGAGCAGTACTTC. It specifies CASSISGGPYEQYF.

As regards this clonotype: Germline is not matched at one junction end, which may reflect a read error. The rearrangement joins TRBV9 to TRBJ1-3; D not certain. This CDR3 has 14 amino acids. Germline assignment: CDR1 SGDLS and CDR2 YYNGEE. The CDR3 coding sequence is TGTGCCAGCAGCGAGAGTCCCTCTGGAAACACCATGTATTTT. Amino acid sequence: CASSESPSGNTMYF.

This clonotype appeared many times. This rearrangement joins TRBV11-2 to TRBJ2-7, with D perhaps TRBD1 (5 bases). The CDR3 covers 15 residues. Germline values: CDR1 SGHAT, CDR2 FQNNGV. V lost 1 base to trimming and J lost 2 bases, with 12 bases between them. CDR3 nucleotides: TGTGCCAGCAGCTTAGCCCCGGACACCACCTACGAGCAGTACTTC. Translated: CASSLAPDTTYEQYF.

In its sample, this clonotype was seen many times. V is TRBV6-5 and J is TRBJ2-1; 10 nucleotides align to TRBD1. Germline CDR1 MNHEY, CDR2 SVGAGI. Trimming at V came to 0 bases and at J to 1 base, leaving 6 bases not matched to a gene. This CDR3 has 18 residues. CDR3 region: CASSYSDRGGRSYNEQFF. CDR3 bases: TGTGCCAGCAGTTACTCGGACAGGGGGGGAAGGTCCTACAATGAGCAGTTCTTC.

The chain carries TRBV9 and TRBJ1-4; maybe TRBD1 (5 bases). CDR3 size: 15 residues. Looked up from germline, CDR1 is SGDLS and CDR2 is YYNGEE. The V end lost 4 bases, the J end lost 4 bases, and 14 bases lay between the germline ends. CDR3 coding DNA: TGTGCCAGCAGCAGGTCGGGACGGCATAATGAAAAACTGTTTTTT. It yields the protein CASSRSGRHNEKLFF.

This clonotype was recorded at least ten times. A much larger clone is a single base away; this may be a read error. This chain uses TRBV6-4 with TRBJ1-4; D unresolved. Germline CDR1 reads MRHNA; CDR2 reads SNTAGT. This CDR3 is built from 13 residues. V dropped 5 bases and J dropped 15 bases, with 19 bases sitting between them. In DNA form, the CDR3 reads TGTGCCAGCAGTCAAGTCGCTGGCAGGCGGGTGTTTTTT. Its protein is CASSQVAGRRVFF.

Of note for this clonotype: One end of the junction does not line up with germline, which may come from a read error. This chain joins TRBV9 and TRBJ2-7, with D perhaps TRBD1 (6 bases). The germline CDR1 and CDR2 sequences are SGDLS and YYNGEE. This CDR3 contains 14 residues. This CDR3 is CASSVGGGVGEQSF. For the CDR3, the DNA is TGTGCCAGCAGCGTAGGAGGGGGAGTCGGCGAGCAGTCCTTC.

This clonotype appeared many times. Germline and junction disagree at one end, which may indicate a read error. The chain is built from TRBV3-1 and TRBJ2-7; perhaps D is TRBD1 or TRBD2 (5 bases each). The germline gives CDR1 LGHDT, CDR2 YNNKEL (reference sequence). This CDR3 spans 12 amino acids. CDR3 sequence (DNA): TGTGCCAGCAGCCAAGACAGGGAGCTTCAACACTTC. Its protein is CASSQDRELQHF.

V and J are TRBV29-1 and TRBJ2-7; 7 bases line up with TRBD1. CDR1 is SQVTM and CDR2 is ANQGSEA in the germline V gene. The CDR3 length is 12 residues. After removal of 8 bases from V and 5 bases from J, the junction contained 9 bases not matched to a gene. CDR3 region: CSLERQGDEQYF. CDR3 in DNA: TGCAGCTTGGAAAGACAGGGAGACGAGCAGTACTTC.

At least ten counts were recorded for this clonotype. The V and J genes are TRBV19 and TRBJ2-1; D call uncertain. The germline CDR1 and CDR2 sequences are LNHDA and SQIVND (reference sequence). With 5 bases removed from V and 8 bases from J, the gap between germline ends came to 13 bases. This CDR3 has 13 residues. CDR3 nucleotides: TGTGCCAGTAGTTTTATGCCGACTCATGAGCAGTTCTTC. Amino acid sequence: CASSFMPTHEQFF.